The clone carrying this T cell receptor (beta chain) was picked up one time. Its antigen is undetermined. Assay used: immunoSEQ multiplex PCR; TCRdb lists only in-frame clones, some missing. The sample carries about 76,000 clones, roughly three quarters recorded once. J lost 0 bases, V lost 2 bases, and 13 bases had no gene match. CDR1 and CDR2 (germline): SGHVS, FQNEAQ. The length of the CDR3 is 19 residues. The sample originates from a study of vaccination effects on CD4 cells after COVID-19. Turning to the study itself: The vaccine given was either BNT162b2 or mRNA-1273, in two doses. Findings and caveats of the study: Healthy vaccinees showed cross-reactivity with common cold coronaviruses in only 1 of 255 vaccine-induced clones. Relatively few convalescent patients took part in the study, which had no early post-infection timepoints. By a late point after vaccination, infection- and vaccine-induced clones had shrunk markedly through clonal contraction.

Upon completion of 10 to 11 days in culture, CD4+ T cells were isolated. The sequence derives from a human donor who received a COVID-19 vaccine. The starting material was CD4+ T cells from PBMCs cultured without peptide, obtained before COVID-19 vaccination. J is TRBJ2-3 and V is TRBV7-8; 8 positions match TRBD2. DNA of the CDR3: TGTGCCAGCAGCTTAAGGCCGGGACTAGGGAGAGCTAGCACAGATACGCAGTATTTT. Translated, it gives CASSLRPGLGRASTDTQYF.